This is a list of T cell receptor beta chains from one sample in a study of T cell responses to AZD1222 COVID-19 vaccine. The table came from immunoSEQ multiplex PCR; TCRdb's copy has only in-frame clones and leaves some out. In the table there are about 130,000 clones, approximately 83% of which are singletons. The sample was peripheral blood, taken on day 0 of AZD1222 vaccination. These receptors were obtained from an adult in good health. Both conserved end residues are part of each CDR3. The D gene is left open where the match is weak. Where a row states a size, it is once, few, many or the class of an expanded clone; other rows omit it.

v_call	j_call	d_call	clone_size	cdr3_nt	cdr3_aa
TRBV2	TRBJ1-4	NA	NA	TGTGCCAGCAGGCAAGGGGACCTTGAGGAAAAACTGTTTTTT	CASRQGDLEEKLFF
TRBV5-1	TRBJ1-2	TRBD1	NA	TGCGCCAGCAGCTTCGGACAGGGGGCTAATAATGGCTACACCTTC	CASSFGQGANNGYTF
TRBV25-1	TRBJ1-4	NA	NA	TGTGCCAGCAGAGGTGGCGTAGAAAAACTGTTTTTT	CASRGGVEKLFF
TRBV2	TRBJ2-1	TRBD2	NA	TGTGCCAGCAGTGAAGATCGGATCGAGCGGGGGGGCCTATACAATGAGCAGTTCTTC	CASSEDRIERGGLYNEQFF
TRBV14	TRBJ1-4	NA	NA	TGTGCCAGCAGCCTCCTCGGGGGCTATGAAAAACTGTTTTTT	CASSLLGGYEKLFF
TRBV14	TRBJ2-7	NA	NA	TGTGCCAGCAGCCAAGAGAGGGTCTCCTACGAGCAGTACTTC	CASSQERVSYEQYF
TRBV6-5	TRBJ1-6	NA	NA	TGTGCCAGCAGGGGGGGAAATTTGGATAATTCACCCCTCCACTTT	CASRGGNLDNSPLHF
TRBV5-1	TRBJ1-4	NA	once	TGCGCCAGCAGCTTAGATTCAGGGGCAACTAATGAAAAACTGTTTTTT	CASSLDSGATNEKLFF
TRBV11-3	TRBJ2-5	TRBD1	NA	TGTGCCAGCAGCCGGGGACAGAAGAAAGAGACCCAGTACTTC	CASSRGQKKETQYF
TRBV3-1/TRBV3-2	TRBJ1-6	NA	NA	TGTGCCAGCAGAAGAGTTGGTTCACCCCTCCACTTT	CASRRVGSPLHF
TRBV7-3	TRBJ1-6	NA	NA	TGTGCCAGCAGCTTATCCCAGTCAGATAATTCACCCCTCCACTTT	CASSLSQSDNSPLHF
TRBV19	TRBJ1-4	NA	once	TGTGCCAGTAGTTCCCCGCCAGGGAGGGGTGAAAAACTGTTTTTT	CASSSPPGRGEKLFF
TRBV6-5	TRBJ2-5	NA	NA	TGTGCCAGCAGACCGCATAACCCCCAAGAGACCCAGTACTTC	CASRPHNPQETQYF
TRBV4-2	TRBJ2-4	TRBD2	NA	TGTGCCAGCAGCCAAGACGAGCGGGGGACCGGGGCCAAAAACATTCAGTACTTC	CASSQDERGTGAKNIQYF
TRBV27	TRBJ1-2	NA	NA	TGTGCCAGCAGTTTGACAGTTAACTATGGCTACACCTTC	CASSLTVNYGYTF
TRBV7-2	TRBJ1-1	TRBD1	NA	TGTGCCAGCAGGCGGGACAGGAATACTGAAGCTTTCTTT	CASRRDRNTEAFF
TRBV19	TRBJ2-3	TRBD2	NA	TGTGCCAGTAGTAACCCTTCCGGGACTAGCGGGGGACAAGATACGCAGTATTTT	CASSNPSGTSGGQDTQYF
TRBV12-3/TRBV12-4	TRBJ2-2	NA	NA	TGTGCCAGCAGTTTTATAGGCCCCGGGGAGCTGTTTTTT	CASSFIGPGELFF
TRBV7-3	TRBJ2-3	NA	once	TGTGCCAGCAGCTCCCGCTCGACAGAAGATACGCAGTATTTT	CASSSRSTEDTQYF
TRBV11-3	TRBJ2-2	NA	NA	TGTGCCAGCAGACCCAGGGTCGGGGAGCTGTTTTTT	CASRPRVGELFF
TRBV11-2	TRBJ1-1	NA	NA	TGTGCCAGCAGTCAAGTTGCAGGGAACACTGAAGCTTTCTTT	CASSQVAGNTEAFF
TRBV9	TRBJ2-1	TRBD1	NA	TGTGCCAGCACCCGGGACAGGGTAAGGAATGAGCAGTTCTTC	CASTRDRVRNEQFF
TRBV29-1	TRBJ1-3	NA	NA	TGCAGCGGCGGGTCCACTGGAAACACCATATATTTT	CSGGSTGNTIYF
TRBV6-5	TRBJ1-5	TRBD1	NA	TGTGCCAGCAGTTACGGACAGGCGAATCAGCCCCAGCATTTT	CASSYGQANQPQHF
TRBV9	TRBJ1-1	NA	NA	TGTGCCAGCAGCCCCGGCGGGGGGAACACTGAAGCTTTCTTT	CASSPGGGNTEAFF
TRBV29-1	TRBJ1-1	NA	NA	TGCAGCGTCTCTAGGACGAACACTGAAGCTTTCTTT	CSVSRTNTEAFF
TRBV7-2	TRBJ2-7	TRBD1	NA	TGTGCCAGCAGCGGCTACCGGGACAGACGATACGAGCAGTACTTC	CASSGYRDRRYEQYF
TRBV5-6	TRBJ2-7	NA	NA	TGTGCCAGCAGGCCGGGCCCAGGGGATTCGTGGGAGCAGTACTTC	CASRPGPGDSWEQYF
TRBV18	TRBJ1-5	NA	NA	TGTGCCAGCTCACTTCGTGGCGGGGGCACGAGCAATCAGCCCCAGCATTTT	CASSLRGGGTSNQPQHF
TRBV6-5	TRBJ1-2	NA	NA	TGTGCCAGCGCTAGGGACGTTAACTATGGCTACACCTTC	CASARDVNYGYTF
TRBV27	TRBJ2-1	NA	once	TGTGCCAGCAGTTTGGGGGGGCCTTACAATGAGCAGTTCTTC	CASSLGGPYNEQFF
TRBV21-1	TRBJ1-5	NA	NA	TGTGCCAGCAGCGAACTCCCGGAGAGGGGCACAGGGAGAGGCCAGCCCCAGCATTTT	CASSELPERGTGRGQPQHF
TRBV19	TRBJ2-6	NA	once	TGTGCCAGTAGTCCCCGGACAGAAGCCAACGTCCTGACTTTC	CASSPRTEANVLTF
TRBV4-1	TRBJ1-4	TRBD1	NA	TGCGCCAGCAGCCAAACCCCCCTGTCCCGGGACAGGGGGCGTCTCAATGAAAAACTGTTTTTT	CASSQTPLSRDRGRLNEKLFF
TRBV3-1/TRBV3-2	TRBJ2-1	TRBD2	many	TGTGCCAGCAGCCCCAGCGGGGTAAAGGGCAATGAGCAGTTCTTC	CASSPSGVKGNEQFF
TRBV11-3	TRBJ1-1	NA	NA	TGTGCCAGCAGCTTGACACCACAGAGGACTGAAGCTTTCTTT	CASSLTPQRTEAFF
TRBV28	TRBJ2-1	TRBD1	NA	TGTGCCAGCAGTTTACCGCTGGGACAGGGGTTGGATGAGCAGTTCTTC	CASSLPLGQGLDEQFF
TRBV5-4	TRBJ2-1	NA	once	TGTGCCAGCAGCTCCGGACAGAGCAATGAGCAGTTCTTC	CASSSGQSNEQFF
TRBV19	TRBJ1-4	TRBD1	NA	TGTGCCAGTAGTGCGACAGGGGGCAATGAAAAACTGTTTTTT	CASSATGGNEKLFF
TRBV7-2	TRBJ1-5	TRBD1	NA	TGTGCCAGCAGCTTGGGACAGACTATCAATCAGCCCCAGCATTTT	CASSLGQTINQPQHF
TRBV5-1	TRBJ1-1	TRBD1	NA	TGCGCCAGCAGCCCGGCCCGGGACAGGGGGGAGAACACTGAAGCTTTCTTT	CASSPARDRGENTEAFF
TRBV5-1	TRBJ2-3	NA	NA	TGCGCCAGCAGCTTGCCCGGGAGCACAGATACGCAGTATTTT	CASSLPGSTDTQYF
TRBV5-8	TRBJ1-3	NA	few	TGTGCCAGCAGCATCTGGACCGCTGCTGAGAACACCATATATTTT	CASSIWTAAENTIYF
TRBV27	TRBJ2-1	NA	NA	TGTGCCAGCAGTTGGAGGGTCTACAATGAGCAGTTCTTC	CASSWRVYNEQFF
TRBV7-9	TRBJ1-5	NA	NA	TGTGCCAGCAGCTTAGACACCTCCAATCAGCCCCAGCATTTT	CASSLDTSNQPQHF
TRBV18	TRBJ2-7	NA	NA	TGTGCCAGCTCACCACCCACGGGCTCCTACGAGCAGTACTTC	CASSPPTGSYEQYF
TRBV30	TRBJ2-3	TRBD1	NA	TGTGCCTGGAACATGGACAGGGGGATGGATACGCAGTATTTT	CAWNMDRGMDTQYF
TRBV7-3	TRBJ2-1	NA	NA	TGTGCCAGCAGCTTAATGCGGAGCGACTACAATGAGCAGTTCTTC	CASSLMRSDYNEQFF
TRBV7-2	TRBJ2-7	TRBD2	NA	TGTGCCAGCAGCGCACTAGCGGGAGAAGAGCAGTACTTC	CASSALAGEEQYF
TRBV7-9	TRBJ1-1	TRBD1	NA	TGTGCCAGCAGCGCCGACAGGGAGAGGATCGGTGAAGCTTTCTTT	CASSADRERIGEAFF